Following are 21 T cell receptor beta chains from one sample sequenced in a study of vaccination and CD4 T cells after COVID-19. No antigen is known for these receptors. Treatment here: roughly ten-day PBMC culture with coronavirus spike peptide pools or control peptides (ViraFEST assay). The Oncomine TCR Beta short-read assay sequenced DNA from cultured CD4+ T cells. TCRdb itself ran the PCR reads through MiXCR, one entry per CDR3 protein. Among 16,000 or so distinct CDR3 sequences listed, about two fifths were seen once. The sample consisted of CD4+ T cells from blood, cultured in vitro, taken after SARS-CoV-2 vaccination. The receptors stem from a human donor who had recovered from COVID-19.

CDR3 DNA: TGTGCCAGCAGCCCTCAGGGGGCGGCGGCGGCTGAAGCTTTCTTT. Protein sequence: CASSPQGAAAAEAFF. The chain carries TRBV28 and TRBJ1-1; 8 bases line up with TRBD1. CDR1 is MDHEN and CDR2 is SYDVKM in the germline V gene. This CDR3 is built from 15 residues. V was clipped by 6 bases and J by 6 bases; unmatched bases: 12.

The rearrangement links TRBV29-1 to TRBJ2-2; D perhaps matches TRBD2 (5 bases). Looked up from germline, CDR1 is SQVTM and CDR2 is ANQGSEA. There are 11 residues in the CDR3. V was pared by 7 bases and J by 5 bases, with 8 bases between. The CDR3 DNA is TGCAGCGCCCGGGATACCGGGGAGCTGTTTTTT. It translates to CSARDTGELFF.

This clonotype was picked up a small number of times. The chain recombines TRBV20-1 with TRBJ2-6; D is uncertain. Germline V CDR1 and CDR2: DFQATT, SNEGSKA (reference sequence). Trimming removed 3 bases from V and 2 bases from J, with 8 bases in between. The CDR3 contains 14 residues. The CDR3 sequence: CSASEVPGANVLTF. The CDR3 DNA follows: TGCAGTGCTAGTGAGGTCCCTGGGGCCAACGTCCTGACTTTC.

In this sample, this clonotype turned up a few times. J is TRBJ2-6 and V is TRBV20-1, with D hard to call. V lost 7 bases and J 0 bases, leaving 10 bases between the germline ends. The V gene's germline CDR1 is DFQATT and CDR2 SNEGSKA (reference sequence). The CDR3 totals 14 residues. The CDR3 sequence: CSGIPVSGANVLTF. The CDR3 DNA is TGCAGTGGGATACCAGTCTCTGGGGCCAACGTCCTGACTTTC.

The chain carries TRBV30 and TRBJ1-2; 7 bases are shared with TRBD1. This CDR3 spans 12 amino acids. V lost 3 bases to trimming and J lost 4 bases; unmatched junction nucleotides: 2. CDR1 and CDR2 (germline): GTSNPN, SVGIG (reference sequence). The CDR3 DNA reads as TGTGCCTGGAGCAGGGACAGCTATGGCTACACCTTC. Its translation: CAWSRDSYGYTF.

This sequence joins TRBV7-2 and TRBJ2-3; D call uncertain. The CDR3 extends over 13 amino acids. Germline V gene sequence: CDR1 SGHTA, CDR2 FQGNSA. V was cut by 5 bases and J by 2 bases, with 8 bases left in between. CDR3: CASSLSSTDTQYF. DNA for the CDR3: TGTGCCAGCAGCCTCAGCTCCACAGATACGCAGTATTTT. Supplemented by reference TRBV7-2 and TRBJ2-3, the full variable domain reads GAGVSQSPSNKVTEKGKDVELRCDPISGHTALYWYRQSLGQGLEFLIYFQGNSAPDKSGLPSDRFSAERTGGSVSTLTIQRTQQEDSAVYLCASSLSSTDTQYFGPGTRLTVL.

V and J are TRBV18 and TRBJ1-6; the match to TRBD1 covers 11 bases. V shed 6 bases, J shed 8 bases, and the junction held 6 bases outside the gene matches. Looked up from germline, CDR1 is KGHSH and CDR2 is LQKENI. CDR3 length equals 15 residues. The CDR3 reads CASSWTGGEDSPLHF. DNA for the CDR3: TGTGCCAGCTCTTGGACAGGGGGCGAGGATTCACCCCTCCACTTT.

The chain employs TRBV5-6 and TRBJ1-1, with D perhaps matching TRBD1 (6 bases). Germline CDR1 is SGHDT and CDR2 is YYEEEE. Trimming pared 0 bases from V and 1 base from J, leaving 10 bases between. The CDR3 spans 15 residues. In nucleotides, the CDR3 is TGTGCCAGCAGCTTGGTGGACAGCCAGAACACTGAAGCTTTCTTT. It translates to CASSLVDSQNTEAFF.

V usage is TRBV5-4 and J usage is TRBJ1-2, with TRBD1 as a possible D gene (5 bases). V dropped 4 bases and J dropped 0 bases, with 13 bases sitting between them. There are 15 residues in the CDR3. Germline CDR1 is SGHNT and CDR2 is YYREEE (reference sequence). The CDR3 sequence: CASSLGTPANYGYTF. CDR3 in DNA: TGTGCCAGCAGCCTCGGGACGCCCGCTAACTATGGCTACACCTTC.

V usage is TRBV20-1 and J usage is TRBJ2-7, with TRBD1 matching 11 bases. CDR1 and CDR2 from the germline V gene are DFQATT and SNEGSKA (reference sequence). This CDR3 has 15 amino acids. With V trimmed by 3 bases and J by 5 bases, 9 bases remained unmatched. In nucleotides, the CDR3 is TGCAGTGCTAGTATGAGCGGACAGGGGGCCGACGAGCAGTACTTC. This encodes CSASMSGQGADEQYF.

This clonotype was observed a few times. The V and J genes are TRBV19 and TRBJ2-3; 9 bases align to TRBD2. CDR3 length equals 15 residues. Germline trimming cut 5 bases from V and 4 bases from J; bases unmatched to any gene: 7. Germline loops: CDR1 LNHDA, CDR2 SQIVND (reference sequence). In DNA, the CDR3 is TGTGCCAGTAGTTTTAGCGGGAGTTACGCAGATACGCAGTATTTT. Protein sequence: CASSFSGSYADTQYF.

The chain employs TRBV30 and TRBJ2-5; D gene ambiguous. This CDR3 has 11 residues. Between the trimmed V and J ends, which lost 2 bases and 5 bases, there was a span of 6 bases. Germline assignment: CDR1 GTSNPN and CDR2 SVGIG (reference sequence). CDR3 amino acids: CAWSPRETQYF. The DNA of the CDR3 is TGTGCCTGGAGTCCTAGGGAGACCCAGTACTTC.

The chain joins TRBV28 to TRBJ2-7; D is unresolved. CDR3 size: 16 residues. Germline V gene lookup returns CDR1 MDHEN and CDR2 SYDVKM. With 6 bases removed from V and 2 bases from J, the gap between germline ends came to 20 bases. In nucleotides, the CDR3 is TGTGCCAGCAGCTCCCCCGGCTACCGGCGGACCTACGAGCAGTACTTC. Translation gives CASSSPGYRRTYEQYF.

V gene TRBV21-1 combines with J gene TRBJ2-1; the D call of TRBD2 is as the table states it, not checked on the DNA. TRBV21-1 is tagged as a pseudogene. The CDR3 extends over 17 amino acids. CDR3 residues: CASSKRLAGVGFSEQFF. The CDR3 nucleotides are TGTGCCAGCAGCAAACGTCTAGCGGGAGTTGGGTTCAGTGAGCAGTTCTTC.

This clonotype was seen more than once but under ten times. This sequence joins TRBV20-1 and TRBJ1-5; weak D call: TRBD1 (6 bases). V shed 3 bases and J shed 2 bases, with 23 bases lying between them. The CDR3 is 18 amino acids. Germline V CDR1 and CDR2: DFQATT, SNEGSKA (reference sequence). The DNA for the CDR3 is TGCAGTGCTAGGCCTCCCATGGGGGGCTATATGGGCAATCAGCCCCAGCATTTT. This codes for CSARPPMGGYMGNQPQHF.

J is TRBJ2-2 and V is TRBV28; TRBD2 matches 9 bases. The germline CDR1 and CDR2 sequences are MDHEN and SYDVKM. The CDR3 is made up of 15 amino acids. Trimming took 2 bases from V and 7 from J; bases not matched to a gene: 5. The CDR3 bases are TGTGCCAGCAGTTTAGCGGGAGGGAGGCTCGGGGAGCTGTTTTTT. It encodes CASSLAGGRLGELFF.

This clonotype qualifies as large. The CDR3 reads CASSVALGQSYGYTF. The CDR3 coding sequence is TGTGCCAGCAGCGTAGCTCTGGGACAGTCCTATGGCTACACCTTC. The chain links TRBV9 to TRBJ1-2; 7 bases fit TRBD1. There are 15 residues in the CDR3. V dropped 0 bases and J dropped 4; count of bases not matched to a gene: 6. Germline lookup yields CDR1 SGDLS and CDR2 YYNGEE.

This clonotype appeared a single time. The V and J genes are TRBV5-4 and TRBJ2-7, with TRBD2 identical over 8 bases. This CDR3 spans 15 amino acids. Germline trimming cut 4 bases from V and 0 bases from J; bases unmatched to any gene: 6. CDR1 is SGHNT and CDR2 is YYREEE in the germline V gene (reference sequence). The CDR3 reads CASSLLSGSSYEQYF. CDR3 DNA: TGTGCCAGCAGCCTCCTGAGCGGGAGCTCCTACGAGCAGTACTTC.

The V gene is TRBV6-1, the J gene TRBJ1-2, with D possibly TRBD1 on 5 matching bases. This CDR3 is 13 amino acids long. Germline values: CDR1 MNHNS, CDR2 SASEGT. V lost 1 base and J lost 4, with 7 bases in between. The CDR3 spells CASSEGGGYGYTF. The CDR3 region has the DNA TGTGCCAGCAGTGAAGGGGGCGGCTATGGCTACACCTTC.

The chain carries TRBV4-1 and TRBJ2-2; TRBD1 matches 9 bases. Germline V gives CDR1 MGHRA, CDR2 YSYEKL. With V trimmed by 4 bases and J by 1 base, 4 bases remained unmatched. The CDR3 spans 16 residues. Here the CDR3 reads CASSPRGQGNTGELFF. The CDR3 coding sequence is TGCGCCAGCAGCCCACGGGGACAGGGGAACACCGGGGAGCTGTTTTTT.

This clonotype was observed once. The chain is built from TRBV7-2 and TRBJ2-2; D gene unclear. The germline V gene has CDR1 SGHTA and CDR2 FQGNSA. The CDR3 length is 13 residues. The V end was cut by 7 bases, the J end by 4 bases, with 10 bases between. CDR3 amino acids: CASKPGSTGELFF. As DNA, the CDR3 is TGTGCCAGCAAGCCTGGGTCCACCGGGGAGCTGTTTTTT.